This TCR beta chain was sequenced during a study of T cell repertoires in aging, cancer and after chemotherapy. Rearranged V-D-J TRB sequences were amplified with a mixed TRB-A/B primer pool. TCRdb fed the multiplex PCR reads into MiXCR, producing one record per CDR3 protein. The table has some 10,000 distinct CDR3 sequences, less than 30% seen once. Notes on the study in general: Untreated cancer patients had significantly lower blood TCR diversity than age-matched healthy donors.

Worth noting for this clonotype: Its antigen is not known.

Amplification of TCR beta used genomic DNA extracted from peripheral blood. This CDR3 contains 14 residues. V lost 6 bases, J lost 0 bases, and 9 bases lay in between. The germline V gene has CDR1 MNHNY and CDR2 SVGAGI (reference sequence). The V call is TRBV6-6, the J call TRBJ1-5, with D possibly being TRBD1 (5 bases). The specimen was blood. This receptor was obtained from a human donor in good health. DNA for the CDR3: TGTGCCAGCAGGGGACTTAATAGCAATCAGCCCCAGCATTTT. It is translated as CASRGLNSNQPQHF.